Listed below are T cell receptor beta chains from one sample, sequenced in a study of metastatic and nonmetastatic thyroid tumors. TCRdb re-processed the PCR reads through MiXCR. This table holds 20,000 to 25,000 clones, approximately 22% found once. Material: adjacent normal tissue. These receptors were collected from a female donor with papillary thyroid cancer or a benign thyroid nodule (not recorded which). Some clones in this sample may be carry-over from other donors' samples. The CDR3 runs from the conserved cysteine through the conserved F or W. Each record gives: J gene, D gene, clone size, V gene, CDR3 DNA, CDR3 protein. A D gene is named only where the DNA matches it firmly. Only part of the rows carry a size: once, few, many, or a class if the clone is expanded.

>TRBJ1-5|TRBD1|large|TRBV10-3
TGTGCCATCAGTGATCCGCGGGACAGGGGCAATCAGCCCCAGCATTTT
CAISDPRDRGNQPQHF
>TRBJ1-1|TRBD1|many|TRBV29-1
TGCAGCGTTGAACGGGCAGGGGGGTACAACACTGAAGCTTTCTTT
CSVERAGGYNTEAFF
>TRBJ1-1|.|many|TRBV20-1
TGCAGTGCTAAAGTGGCGCACGCTGAAGCTTTCTTT
CSAKVAHAEAFF
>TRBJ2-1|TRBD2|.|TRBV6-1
TGTGCCAGCAGGGTAACTAGCGGGAGTGGCCATGAGCAGTTCTTC
CASRVTSGSGHEQFF
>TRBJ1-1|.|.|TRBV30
TGTGCCTGGAGTCACAAAACCAGGGCGGCTGAAGCTTTCTTT
CAWSHKTRAAEAFF
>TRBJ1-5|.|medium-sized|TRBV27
TGTGCCAGCAGTTTAAATCCCCAACAGCCCCAGCATTTT
CASSLNPQQPQHF
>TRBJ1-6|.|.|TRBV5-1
TGCGCCAGCAGCTCCGAAACAGGTAGTAACTCACCCCTCCACTTT
CASSSETGSNSPLHF
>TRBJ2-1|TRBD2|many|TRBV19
TGTGCCAGTAGTATCAACGGTGAGCGGGAGGGCCGGAATGAGCAGTTCTTC
CASSINGEREGRNEQFF
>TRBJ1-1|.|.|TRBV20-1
TGCAGTGCTAGAGTGTGGGATAACGATGAAGCCTTCTTT
CSARVWDNDEAFF
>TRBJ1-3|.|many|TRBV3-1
TGTGCCAGCAGCCAGTATGGGGAAGGTGGAAACACCATATATTTT
CASSQYGEGGNTIYF
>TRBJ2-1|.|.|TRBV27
TGTGCCAGCAGTTGGGGAAAGAGTCCCTCCAATGAGCAGTTCTTC
CASSWGKSPSNEQFF
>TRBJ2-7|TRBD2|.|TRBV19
TGTGCCAGTAGTATGGGGACTACCCACGATCAGTACTTC
CASSMGTTHDQYF
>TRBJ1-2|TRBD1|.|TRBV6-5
TGTGCCAGCAGTTCAGTCCCGGGACAGGGTTTTACTAACTATGGCTACACCTTC
CASSSVPGQGFTNYGYTF
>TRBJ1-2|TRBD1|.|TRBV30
TGTGCCTGGAGTTTCACCGGGACAGGGAACGGCTACACCTTC
CAWSFTGTGNGYTF
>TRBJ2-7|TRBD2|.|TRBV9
TGCGCCAGCGGCACTAGCGGGACTAGTAGCGAGCAGTACTTC
CASGTSGTSSEQYF
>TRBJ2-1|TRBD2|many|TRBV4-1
TGCGCCAGCAGCCAAGGGCTGGCGGGAGGACCCTACAATGAGCAGTTCTTC
CASSQGLAGGPYNEQFF
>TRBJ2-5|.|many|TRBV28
TGTGCCAGCAGTGGAGGGAGTCGAGAGACCCAGTACTTC
CASSGGSRETQYF
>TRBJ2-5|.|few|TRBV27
TGTGCCAGCAGTTCCGAGACTATCGGGATTTTTAGCACCCAGTACTTC
CASSSETIGIFSTQYF
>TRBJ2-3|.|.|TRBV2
TGTGCCAGCAGATTCTTTTCCCCCGATACGCAGTATTTT
CASRFFSPDTQYF
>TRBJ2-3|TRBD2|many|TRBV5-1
TGCGCCAGCAGCTTGGGAGATAGCGGGGGAGATACGCAGTATTTT
CASSLGDSGGDTQYF
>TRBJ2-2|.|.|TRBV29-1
TGCAGCTTTGGCTTGGGGTGGACCGAGGAGCTGTTTTTT
CSFGLGWTEELFF
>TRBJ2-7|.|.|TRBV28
TGTGCCAGCAAACTCTCCGGGTTCTCCTACGAGCAGTACTTC
CASKLSGFSYEQYF
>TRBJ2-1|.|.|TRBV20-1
TGCAGTGCTAGAGAATTATGGGAGGTTACTTTGGAGCAGTTCTTC
CSARELWEVTLEQFF
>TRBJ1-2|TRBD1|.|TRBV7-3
TGTGCCAGCATCCGGGACAGTAACAGTGGCTACACCTTC
CASIRDSNSGYTF
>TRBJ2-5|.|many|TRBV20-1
TGCAGTGCTGAGGACCTGGAGACCCAGTACTTC
CSAEDLETQYF
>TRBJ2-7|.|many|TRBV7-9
TGTGCCAGCAGCTTAGATTTCTACGAGCAGTACTTC
CASSLDFYEQYF
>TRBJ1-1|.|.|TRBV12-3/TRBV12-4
TGTGCCAGCAGTTTCGGGGGGCCCGGAACTGAAGCTTTCTTT
CASSFGGPGTEAFF
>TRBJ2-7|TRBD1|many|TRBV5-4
TGTGCCAGCAGCCTCAGGGGGCGACGCTACGAGCAGTACTTC
CASSLRGRRYEQYF
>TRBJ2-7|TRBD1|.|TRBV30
TGTGCCTGGATCCCGGGACAGGTGGCTGTCTACGAGCAGTACTTC
CAWIPGQVAVYEQYF
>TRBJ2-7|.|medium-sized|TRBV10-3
TGTGCCACGGCATCCCTTGGGCCCTACGAGCAGTACTTC
CATASLGPYEQYF